These 14 T cell receptor beta chains share one sample of origin, sequenced in a study of blood T cell repertoires in COVID-19. Assay used: immunoSEQ multiplex PCR; TCRdb lists only in-frame clones, some missing. The sample consists of roughly 150,000 clones, 85% to 90% of them appearing once. The source material was peripheral blood. These receptors were collected from a woman over 75 with COVID-19, enrolled during active disease.

The chain recombines TRBV3-1 (or the pseudogene TRBV3-2) with TRBJ1-6; 7 nucleotides align to TRBD1. The germline V gene has CDR1 LGHDT and CDR2 YNNKEL (reference sequence). V trimming: 2 bases; J trimming: 9 bases; junction bases outside the gene matches: 13. The CDR3 runs to 17 residues. CDR3 sequence reads: CASSQRQGSEESSPLHF. For the CDR3, the DNA is TGTGCCAGCAGCCAACGACAGGGATCTGAGGAGAGTTCACCCCTCCACTTT.

This chain connects TRBV19 to TRBJ2-7; the match to TRBD1 covers 9 bases. The V and J ends lost 6 bases and 5 bases, in that order; junction bases with no gene match: 11. CDR3 size: 15 residues. Germline assignment: CDR1 LNHDA and CDR2 SQIVND (reference sequence). The CDR3 loop reads CASRWTGDSMDEQYF. The CDR3 nucleotides read TGTGCCAGTAGATGGACAGGGGATAGCATGGACGAGCAGTACTTC. Based on the CDR3 plus reference TRBV19 and TRBJ2-7, the full variable domain is DGGITQSPKYLFRKEGQNVTLSCEQNLNHDAMYWYRQDPGQGLRLIYYSQIVNDFQKGDIAEGYSVSREKKESFPLTVTSAQKNPTAFYLCASRWTGDSMDEQYFGPGTRLTVT.

This chain joins TRBV6-2 or TRBV6-3 and TRBJ2-7; no clear D. Germline loops: CDR1 MNHEY, CDR2 SVGEGT. The CDR3 is 13 amino acids. Deletions cut 4 bases from V and 3 bases from J, with 10 bases between. As DNA, the CDR3 is TGTGCCAGCAGTTGGCTAGTATTCTACGAGCAGTACTTC. It is translated as CASSWLVFYEQYF.

This clone was observed a handful of times. In DNA form, the CDR3 reads TGTGCCAGTTGGCTTCGCGCAGGAACCACTGGCGGCTACACCTTC. Translation: CASWLRAGTTGGYTF. The rearrangement links TRBV19 to TRBJ1-2; D is ambiguous. Looked up from germline, CDR1 is LNHDA and CDR2 is SQIVND (reference sequence). The CDR3 is 15 amino acids. V was trimmed by 8 bases and J by 8 bases, leaving 24 bases between them.

This chain links TRBV2 with TRBJ2-5; TRBD2 is a possible D gene (6 bases). The CDR3 has 13 residues. Germline V gene lookup returns CDR1 SNHLY and CDR2 FYNNEI. Trimming took 5 bases from V and 5 from J, leaving 12 bases between them. CDR3 in amino acids: CASSLLASETQYF. The DNA for the CDR3 is TGTGCCAGCAGTCTACTAGCAAGTGAGACCCAGTACTTC.

CDR3 coding DNA: TGTGCCAGCAGCTTAGTACATCCCGATGAGCAGTTCTTC. As protein: CASSLVHPDEQFF. The rearrangement links TRBV7-9 to TRBJ2-1; D remains ambiguous. Looked up from germline, CDR1 is SEHNR and CDR2 is FQNEAQ (reference sequence). The CDR3 is 13 amino acids. V lost 1 base and J lost 8, with 9 bases in between.

J is TRBJ2-5 and V is TRBV5-1; 10 bases agree with TRBD2. The CDR3 consists of 16 residues. The germline CDR1 and CDR2 sequences are SGHRS and YFSETQ. With 0 bases clipped from V and 4 bases from J, the junction kept 6 bases outside the gene matches. The CDR3 DNA sequence: TGCGCCAGCAGCTTGGCGGCATTAGCGGGAGGAGAGACCCAGTACTTC. Protein: CASSLAALAGGETQYF.

J is TRBJ2-2 and V is TRBV15; D remains ambiguous. Trimming left V 0 bases short and J 3 bases short, with 11 bases between. CDR1 and CDR2 (germline): LNHNV, YYDKDF (reference sequence). This CDR3 is built from 16 residues. CDR3 protein: CATSRDRAAYTGELFF. The CDR3 nucleotides read TGTGCCACCAGCAGAGACCGCGCGGCTTACACCGGGGAGCTGTTTTTT.

This chain connects TRBV7-9 to TRBJ1-2; the D gene is possibly TRBD1 (5 bases). The CDR3 has 14 amino acids. Germline V lookup: CDR1 SEHNR, CDR2 FQNEAQ (reference sequence). Trimming stripped 5 bases from V and 7 bases from J, with 17 bases between. The CDR3 coding sequence is TGTGCCAGCAGCCCTCAGGGTTTTTTTCGTGGCTACACCTTC. Translation gives CASSPQGFFRGYTF.

In this sample, this clone turned up a few times. V and J are TRBV28 and TRBJ2-7; 7 bases map to TRBD1. Germline trimming cut 6 bases from V and 0 bases from J; bases unmatched to any gene: 8. CDR3 length: 15 amino acids. Per the germline V gene, CDR1 is MDHEN and CDR2 is SYDVKM. CDR3 region: CASRPQGSSSYEQYF. As DNA, the CDR3 is TGTGCCAGCAGACCACAGGGGAGTTCCTCCTACGAGCAGTACTTC. Full variable domain (outside the CDR3, taken from reference TRBV28 and TRBJ2-7): DVKVTQSSRYLVKRTGEKVFLECVQDMDHENMFWYRQDPGLGLRLIYFSYDVKMKEKGDIPEGYSVSREKKERFSLILESASTNQTSMYLCASRPQGSSSYEQYFGPGTRLTVT.

V usage is TRBV6-5 and J usage is TRBJ2-3; possibly TRBD2 for D (5 bases). This CDR3 has 14 residues. V lost 6 bases to trimming and J lost 3 bases, with 13 bases between them. Germline CDR1 reads MNHEY; CDR2 reads SVGAGI. The CDR3 DNA is TGTGCCAGCAGCACCCGGAGGCCAACAGATACGCAGTATTTT. Its protein product is CASSTRRPTDTQYF.

J is TRBJ2-1 and V is TRBV2; 9 nucleotides match TRBD2. CDR1 and CDR2 from the germline V gene are SNHLY and FYNNEI. The CDR3 has 14 amino acids. The J segment lost 6 bases and the V segment lost 3 bases, leaving 3 bases of the junction unmatched. CDR3 protein: CASSEGGRANEQFF. The CDR3, as DNA: TGTGCCAGCAGTGAGGGCGGGAGGGCCAATGAGCAGTTCTTC.

Only one count was recorded for this clone. The chain is built from TRBV7-7 and TRBJ2-1; D gene ambiguous. Germline V gene data show CDR1 as SSHAT and CDR2 as FNYEAQ (reference sequence). V lost 7 bases, J lost 16 bases, and 17 bases lay in between. The CDR3 extends over 11 amino acids. The CDR3 is CASTEESGDFF. DNA of the CDR3: TGTGCCAGCACCGAAGAAAGTGGAGACTTCTTC.

The chain joins TRBV7-2 to TRBJ2-3; D is ambiguous. Germline V gene lookup returns CDR1 SGHTA and CDR2 FQGNSA. Trimming cost V 2 bases and J 2 bases, with 14 bases left between them. The CDR3 runs to 16 residues. Here the CDR3 DNA reads TGTGCCAGCAGCTTAAATAGCCTCGGGTCCACAGATACGCAGTATTTT. The encoded protein is CASSLNSLGSTDTQYF.